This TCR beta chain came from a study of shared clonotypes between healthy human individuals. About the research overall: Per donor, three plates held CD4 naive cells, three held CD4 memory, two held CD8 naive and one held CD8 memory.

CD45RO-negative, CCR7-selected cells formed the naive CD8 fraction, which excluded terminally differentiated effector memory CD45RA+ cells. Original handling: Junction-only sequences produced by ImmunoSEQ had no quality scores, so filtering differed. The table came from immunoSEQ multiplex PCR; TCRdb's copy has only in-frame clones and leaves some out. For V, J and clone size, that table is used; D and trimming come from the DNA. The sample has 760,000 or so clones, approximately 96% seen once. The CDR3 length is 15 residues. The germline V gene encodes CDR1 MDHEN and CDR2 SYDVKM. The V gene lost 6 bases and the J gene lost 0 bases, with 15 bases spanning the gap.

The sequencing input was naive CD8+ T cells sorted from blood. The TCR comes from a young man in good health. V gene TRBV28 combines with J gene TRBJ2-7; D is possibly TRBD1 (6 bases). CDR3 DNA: TGTGCCAGCAGACCCCCGGACAGTTTCTCCTACGAGCAGTACTTC. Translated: CASRPPDSFSYEQYF.